The T cell receptor (beta chain) described here comes from a study of T cells in Graves' hyperthyroidism and ophthalmopathy. The germline V gene has CDR1 LNHNV and CDR2 YYDKDF (reference sequence). The V end lost 1 base, the J end lost 4 bases, and 14 bases lay between the germline ends. This CDR3 has 15 residues. TCR beta CDR3 regions were amplified from RNA transcripts. HTBI primers were employed in a first-round RT-PCR of the TCR CDR3. TCRdb fed the multiplex PCR reads into MiXCR, producing one record per CDR3 protein. Of hundreds of thousands of distinct CDR3 sequences listed, 15% to 20% are singletons.

The clonotype originates from a man between 45 and 60 years old with Graves' ophthalmopathy. The chain recombines TRBV15 with TRBJ2-7; D is possibly TRBD1 (7 bases). The sample was blood. CDR3 region: CATSRGGGGAYEQYF. The CDR3 region has the DNA TGTGCCACCAGCAGAGGAGGAGGGGGCGCGTACGAGCAGTACTTC.